A single sample gave rise to the 18 T cell receptor beta chains below, sequenced in a study of immune evolution from preneoplasia to lung adenocarcinoma. Sequenced by immunoSEQ multiplex PCR; TCRdb stores in-frame clones only, minus some. Of a few thousand clones in the sample, less than 90% were seen once. Sequencing was performed on FFPE lung adenocarcinoma in situ tissue. These TCRs come from a person in their sixties or seventies with lung adenocarcinoma.

The chain uses TRBV19 and TRBJ1-5; D unclear. CDR1 is LNHDA and CDR2 is SQIVND in the germline V gene (reference sequence). The CDR3 has 12 amino acids. Trimming pared 10 bases from V and 4 bases from J, leaving 11 bases between. The CDR3 region is CATRGGNQPQHF. Written as DNA, the CDR3 is TGTGCCACCCGGGGAGGTAATCAGCCCCAGCATTTT.

The rearrangement uses TRBV7-9 and TRBJ2-1; 7 bases map to TRBD2. CDR3 size: 18 residues. V shed 7 bases and J 0 bases; nucleotides not matched to a gene: 15. Germline lookup yields CDR1 SEHNR and CDR2 FQNEAQ (reference sequence). As DNA, the CDR3 is TGTGCCAGCACCAGACCCCCTAGCGGAAGTAGCTCCTACAATGAGCAGTTCTTC. Amino acids: CASTRPPSGSSSYNEQFF. The whole variable domain, remainder taken from reference TRBV7-9 and TRBJ2-1, is DTGVSQNPRHKITKRGQNVTFRCDPISEHNRLYWYRQTLGQGPEFLTYFQNEAQLEKSRLLSDRFSAERPKGSFSTLEIQRTEQGDSAMYLCASTRPPSGSSSYNEQFFGPGTRLTVL.

The chain links TRBV28 to TRBJ2-5; possibly TRBD1 or TRBD2 for D (5 bases each). This CDR3 region has 14 residues. V gave up 4 bases and J gave up 3 bases, with 12 bases separating them. Germline assignment: CDR1 MDHEN and CDR2 SYDVKM. The CDR3 protein is CASSWPGTEETQYF. The CDR3 coding sequence is TGTGCCAGCAGTTGGCCCGGGACGGAAGAGACCCAGTACTTC.

This chain uses TRBV7-9 with TRBJ1-2; tentatively, D is TRBD1 (5 bases). From germline, CDR1 is SEHNR and CDR2 FQNEAQ (reference sequence). Deletions cut 1 base from V and 4 bases from J, with 13 bases between. This CDR3 region has 15 residues. In DNA, the CDR3 is TGTGCCAGCAGCTTAGACCCTTTAGGGGTCTATGGCTACACCTTC. Protein sequence: CASSLDPLGVYGYTF.

The rearrangement joins TRBV11-1 to TRBJ2-6, with TRBD1 matching 7 bases. Germline-derived CDR1 and CDR2 are SGHAT and FQDESV (reference sequence). The CDR3 has 15 amino acids. Trimming at V came to 3 bases and at J to 5 bases, leaving 4 bases not matched to a gene. The CDR3 DNA reads as TGTGCCAGCAGCTTTCCGGGACAGCGGGCCAACGTCCTGACTTTC. It translates to CASSFPGQRANVLTF.

This CDR3 reads CASSTRGYNEQFF. CDR3 DNA: TGTGCCAGCTCAACCAGAGGGTACAATGAGCAGTTCTTC. This rearrangement joins TRBV18 to TRBJ2-1, with D possibly matching TRBD2 (5 bases). The CDR3 sequence is 13 residues long. Germline V gene data show CDR1 as KGHSH and CDR2 as LQKENI. Trimming removed 5 bases from V and 4 bases from J, with 9 bases in between.

V and J are TRBV2 and TRBJ1-4; D uncertain. V was pared by 2 bases and J by 11 bases, with 6 bases between. This CDR3 is 11 amino acids long. In germline, CDR1 is SNHLY, CDR2 FYNNEI. The CDR3 nucleotides are TGTGCCAGCAGTGAAAGAACTAAACTGTTTTTT. Amino acid sequence: CASSERTKLFF.

This chain joins TRBV5-6 and TRBJ2-1; TRBD2 aligns across 7 bases. Germline assignment: CDR1 SGHDT and CDR2 YYEEEE. Germline trimming cut 2 bases from V and 9 bases from J; bases unmatched to any gene: 11. The CDR3 has 15 amino acids. CDR3 amino acids: CASSFPTPREGEQFF. The CDR3 nucleotides are TGTGCCAGCAGCTTTCCGACTCCCAGGGAGGGTGAGCAGTTCTTC.

The chain recombines TRBV27 with TRBJ2-7, with D possibly TRBD1 on 5 matching bases. CDR1 is MNHEY and CDR2 is SMNVEV in the germline V gene (reference sequence). The CDR3 has 14 amino acids. Trimming shortened V by 3 bases and J by 1 base, and 10 bases separated the two germline ends. The CDR3 DNA sequence: TGTGCCAGCAGTTTTAAGGGGCCTTCCTACGAGCAGTACTTC. As protein: CASSFKGPSYEQYF.

V and J are TRBV18 and TRBJ1-1, with D possibly TRBD1 on 6 matching bases. CDR3 length: 16 residues. V was shortened by 0 bases and J by 2 bases, with 13 bases between the two germline ends. Germline V gives CDR1 KGHSH, CDR2 LQKENI. CDR3 in amino acids: CASSPPSRGSNTEAFF. Here the CDR3 DNA reads TGTGCCAGCTCACCACCGTCCAGGGGTTCAAACACTGAAGCTTTCTTT.

The rearrangement links TRBV5-4 to TRBJ1-4; D remains unclear. The V end was cut by 4 bases, the J end by 7 bases, with 17 bases between. Per germline, CDR1 SGHNT and CDR2 YYREEE (reference sequence). The CDR3 extends over 15 amino acids. Written as DNA, the CDR3 is TGTGCCAGCAGCCCCGACCCGGGTACGATTGAAAAACTGTTTTTT. It translates to CASSPDPGTIEKLFF.

The V and J genes are TRBV5-8 and TRBJ1-4; 7 bases line up with TRBD1. CDR1 SGHTS and CDR2 YDEGEE come from the germline V gene. This CDR3 contains 15 residues. The junction had 10 bases not matched to a gene; V was cut back by 4 bases and J by 7 bases. Here the CDR3 reads CASSLGTGAGEKLFF. Here the CDR3 DNA reads TGTGCCAGCAGCCTTGGAACAGGGGCGGGTGAAAAACTGTTTTTT.

This rearrangement joins TRBV28 to TRBJ2-7; D gene ambiguous. This CDR3 is built from 15 residues. CDR1 is MDHEN, CDR2 SYDVKM, per germline. The V and J ends lost 7 bases and 2 bases respectively, with 18 bases between them. As DNA, the CDR3 is TGTGCCAGCAACGTACCAAGCTTGGGGACCTACGAGCAGTACTTC. Protein: CASNVPSLGTYEQYF.

The CDR3 nucleotides read TGTGCCAGCAGCTTAAATGTCGGGGAGCTGTTTTTT. It specifies CASSLNVGELFF. The V and J genes are TRBV11-2 and TRBJ2-2; D remains ambiguous. V was pared by 2 bases and J by 7 bases, with 5 bases between. This CDR3 is 12 amino acids long. Germline V gives CDR1 SGHAT, CDR2 FQNNGV.

The CDR3 DNA is TGTGCCAGCAGTTGGACGGCCTTGGGTGAAGCTTTCTTT. This gives the protein CASSWTALGEAFF. The chain recombines TRBV28 with TRBJ1-1; no definite D call. Per the germline V gene, CDR1 is MDHEN and CDR2 is SYDVKM. The ends were cut back, 4 bases at V and 7 bases at J, with 13 bases in the middle. This CDR3 is built from 13 residues.

V is TRBV4-3 and J is TRBJ2-7; no clear D gene. Trimming removed 0 bases from V and 0 bases from J, with 12 bases in between. Germline assignment: CDR1 LGHNA and CDR2 YSLEER. The CDR3 runs to 16 residues. CDR3 nucleotide sequence: TGCGCCAGCAGCCAAGATCGTGGGTGGAGCTCCTACGAGCAGTACTTC. Protein product: CASSQDRGWSSYEQYF.

This chain joins TRBV9 and TRBJ1-2; D not resolved. Trimming pared 4 bases from V and 2 bases from J, leaving 9 bases between. This CDR3 region has 13 residues. The germline V gene has CDR1 SGDLS and CDR2 YYNGEE. The CDR3, as DNA: TGTGCCAGCAGCATGGACGCGAACTATGGCTACACCTTC. This codes for CASSMDANYGYTF.

The rearrangement links TRBV15 to TRBJ1-3; TRBD1 might be the D (5 bases). V dropped 5 bases and J dropped 0 bases, with 11 bases sitting between them. CDR1 LNHNV and CDR2 YYDKDF come from the germline V gene (reference sequence). This CDR3 has 15 residues. CDR3 amino acids: CATSFDSSSGNTIYF. The CDR3 DNA reads TGTGCCACCAGCTTCGACAGCTCCTCTGGAAACACCATATATTTT.